Listed below are T cell receptor beta chains from one sample, sequenced in a study of cytomegalovirus exposure and HLA in healthy donors. Sequencing used immunoSEQ multiplex PCR; TCRdb keeps in-frame clones, though not all of them. Of 63,000 or so clones in the sample, 70% to 85% were seen once. The specimen was PBMCs. The receptors here all came from a woman aged 25 to 39 in good health and CMV-seronegative. CDR3s include the opening cysteine and the closing phenylalanine or tryptophan. Each record gives: V gene, D gene, J gene, clone size, CDR3 protein, CDR3 DNA. A D gene is named only where the DNA matches it firmly. Clone size is given for some rows only: seen once, a few or many times, or a class if the clone is expanded.

V gene: TRBV9
D gene: TRBD2
J gene: TRBJ2-1
clone size: .
CDR3 protein: CASSRPGLAGGEQFF
CDR3 DNA: TGTGCCAGCAGCCGTCCGGGACTAGCGGGCGGAGAGCAGTTCTTC

V gene: TRBV19
D gene: .
J gene: TRBJ1-6
clone size: .
CDR3 protein: CATAGPGNSPLHF
CDR3 DNA: TGTGCCACCGCCGGCCCGGGTAATTCACCCCTCCACTTT

V gene: TRBV30
D gene: .
J gene: TRBJ1-1
clone size: .
CDR3 protein: CAWSGQFTEAFF
CDR3 DNA: TGTGCCTGGAGTGGCCAGTTCACTGAAGCTTTCTTT

V gene: TRBV5-5
D gene: .
J gene: TRBJ2-7
clone size: .
CDR3 protein: CATSTRATETYEQYF
CDR3 DNA: TGTGCCACCTCCACTAGGGCGACGGAGACCTACGAGCAGTACTTC

V gene: TRBV6-5
D gene: .
J gene: TRBJ1-3
clone size: .
CDR3 protein: CASTRGRGFGNTIYF
CDR3 DNA: TGTGCCAGCACCAGGGGCAGGGGCTTCGGAAACACCATATATTTT

V gene: TRBV6-1
D gene: .
J gene: TRBJ1-5
clone size: .
CDR3 protein: CAIIHRENQPQHF
CDR3 DNA: TGTGCCATCATACACAGGGAGAATCAGCCCCAGCATTTT

V gene: TRBV10-3
D gene: .
J gene: TRBJ1-4
clone size: .
CDR3 protein: CAISEGSKAANEKLFF
CDR3 DNA: TGTGCCATCAGTGAGGGTAGCAAGGCAGCTAATGAAAAACTGTTTTTT

V gene: TRBV5-1
D gene: .
J gene: TRBJ1-2
clone size: .
CDR3 protein: CASSLRGDYGYTF
CDR3 DNA: TGCGCCAGCAGCTTGAGGGGCGACTATGGCTACACCTTC

V gene: TRBV30
D gene: .
J gene: TRBJ1-1
clone size: .
CDR3 protein: CAWSRRGPNTEAFF
CDR3 DNA: TGTGCCTGGAGTCGCAGGGGACCGAACACTGAAGCTTTCTTT

V gene: TRBV29-1
D gene: .
J gene: TRBJ1-1
clone size: .
CDR3 protein: CSAEVWGDTEAFF
CDR3 DNA: TGCAGCGCCGAAGTTTGGGGGGACACTGAAGCTTTCTTT

V gene: TRBV6-1
D gene: TRBD1
J gene: TRBJ2-7
clone size: .
CDR3 protein: CASRAPGTGAYEQYF
CDR3 DNA: TGTGCCAGCAGGGCCCCCGGGACAGGGGCCTACGAGCAGTACTTC

V gene: TRBV30
D gene: .
J gene: TRBJ1-2
clone size: .
CDR3 protein: CAWSAPFSSGGIYGYTF
CDR3 DNA: TGTGCCTGGAGTGCCCCCTTCTCTAGCGGCGGGATCTATGGCTACACCTTC

V gene: TRBV5-1
D gene: TRBD1
J gene: TRBJ2-3
clone size: .
CDR3 protein: CASSPGQGRDTQYF
CDR3 DNA: TGCGCCAGCAGCCCCGGACAGGGACGAGATACGCAGTATTTT

V gene: TRBV30
D gene: .
J gene: TRBJ1-6
clone size: .
CDR3 protein: CAWSASRGSPLHF
CDR3 DNA: TGTGCCTGGAGTGCCTCCCGAGGTTCACCCCTCCACTTT

V gene: TRBV5-6
D gene: TRBD1
J gene: TRBJ1-6
clone size: .
CDR3 protein: CASSSTGDSPLHF
CDR3 DNA: TGTGCCAGCAGCTCAACAGGGGATTCACCCCTCCACTTT

V gene: TRBV6-5
D gene: .
J gene: TRBJ1-3
clone size: .
CDR3 protein: CASSAGQPGGNTIYF
CDR3 DNA: TGTGCCAGCAGTGCTGGTCAACCAGGTGGAAACACCATATATTTT

V gene: TRBV7-9
D gene: .
J gene: TRBJ1-1
clone size: .
CDR3 protein: CASSLGGYMNTEAFF
CDR3 DNA: TGTGCCAGCAGCTTAGGAGGATACATGAACACTGAAGCTTTCTTT

V gene: TRBV6-5
D gene: .
J gene: TRBJ2-2
clone size: few
CDR3 protein: CASSYRWGELFF
CDR3 DNA: TGTGCCAGCAGTTACCGGTGGGGGGAGCTGTTTTTT

V gene: TRBV4-2
D gene: TRBD2
J gene: TRBJ2-1
clone size: .
CDR3 protein: CASSQSSSGSANKQFF
CDR3 DNA: TGTGCCAGCAGCCAAAGTTCCAGCGGGAGCGCTAATAAGCAGTTCTTC

V gene: TRBV7-9
D gene: .
J gene: TRBJ2-2
clone size: .
CDR3 protein: CASSFVLALIHPGELFF
CDR3 DNA: TGTGCCAGCAGCTTCGTCCTAGCACTCATTCATCCCGGGGAGCTGTTTTTT

V gene: TRBV15
D gene: TRBD2
J gene: TRBJ2-1
clone size: .
CDR3 protein: CATTPLGLAGGYNEQFF
CDR3 DNA: TGTGCCACCACCCCGCTGGGACTAGCGGGGGGTTACAATGAGCAGTTCTTC

V gene: TRBV19
D gene: .
J gene: TRBJ1-3
clone size: .
CDR3 protein: CASRVIAGNTIYF
CDR3 DNA: TGTGCCAGTAGGGTGATAGCTGGAAACACCATATATTTT

V gene: TRBV30
D gene: TRBD2
J gene: TRBJ2-1
clone size: .
CDR3 protein: CACGTSEYEQFF
CDR3 DNA: TGTGCCTGTGGGACTAGCGAGTATGAGCAGTTCTTC

V gene: TRBV28
D gene: .
J gene: TRBJ2-7
clone size: .
CDR3 protein: CASSLGASYEQYF
CDR3 DNA: TGTGCCAGCAGTTTGGGGGCCTCCTACGAGCAGTACTTC

V gene: TRBV4-1
D gene: .
J gene: TRBJ2-1
clone size: few
CDR3 protein: CASSQVNNEQFF
CDR3 DNA: TGCGCCAGCAGCCAAGTAAACAATGAGCAGTTCTTC

V gene: TRBV7-8
D gene: .
J gene: TRBJ2-1
clone size: .
CDR3 protein: CASSYTGAGAVLYNEQFF
CDR3 DNA: TGTGCCAGCAGCTACACGGGGGCGGGGGCCGTTTTGTACAATGAGCAGTTCTTC

V gene: TRBV7-2
D gene: .
J gene: TRBJ2-7
clone size: .
CDR3 protein: CASSLRQVSSYEQYF
CDR3 DNA: TGTGCCAGCAGCTTAAGACAGGTTAGCTCCTACGAGCAGTACTTC

V gene: TRBV5-1
D gene: .
J gene: TRBJ1-2
clone size: .
CDR3 protein: CASSLGLNYTF
CDR3 DNA: TGCGCCAGCAGCTTAGGACTGAACTACACCTTC

V gene: TRBV27
D gene: .
J gene: TRBJ2-7
clone size: once
CDR3 protein: CASSYGRGYEQYF
CDR3 DNA: TGTGCCAGCAGTTACGGCAGGGGCTACGAGCAGTACTTC

V gene: TRBV6-6
D gene: .
J gene: TRBJ1-2
clone size: .
CDR3 protein: CASTDRQGYGYTF
CDR3 DNA: TGTGCCAGCACCGACAGGCAGGGCTATGGCTACACCTTC

V gene: TRBV6-5
D gene: TRBD2
J gene: TRBJ2-2
clone size: .
CDR3 protein: CASSYRAGGNTGELFF
CDR3 DNA: TGTGCCAGCAGTTACCGCGCGGGGGGGAACACCGGGGAGCTGTTTTTT

V gene: TRBV6-1
D gene: TRBD1
J gene: TRBJ2-1
clone size: once
CDR3 protein: CASSPRRTGEGEQFF
CDR3 DNA: TGTGCCAGCAGTCCAAGGCGGACAGGGGAAGGTGAGCAGTTCTTC

V gene: TRBV7-9
D gene: .
J gene: TRBJ1-3
clone size: .
CDR3 protein: CASSYGSGYSGNTIYF
CDR3 DNA: TGTGCCAGCAGCTACGGCTCGGGGTACTCTGGAAACACCATATATTTT

V gene: TRBV14
D gene: TRBD1
J gene: TRBJ2-1
clone size: .
CDR3 protein: CASSQGSRGQQFF
CDR3 DNA: TGTGCCAGCAGCCAAGGCTCCAGGGGGCAACAGTTCTTC

V gene: TRBV5-6
D gene: TRBD2
J gene: TRBJ2-6
clone size: .
CDR3 protein: CASSLVFGAGEPGANVLTF
CDR3 DNA: TGTGCCAGCAGCTTGGTTTTCGGGGCGGGAGAACCCGGGGCCAACGTCCTGACTTTC

V gene: TRBV29-1
D gene: .
J gene: TRBJ2-7
clone size: once
CDR3 protein: CSVAESSYEQYF
CDR3 DNA: TGCAGCGTTGCGGAGAGCTCCTACGAGCAGTACTTC

V gene: TRBV11-3
D gene: TRBD2
J gene: TRBJ2-5
clone size: once
CDR3 protein: CASIRTSGSGETQYF
CDR3 DNA: TGTGCCAGCATCAGGACTAGCGGGAGCGGGGAGACCCAGTACTTC

V gene: TRBV5-1
D gene: TRBD1
J gene: TRBJ1-3
clone size: once
CDR3 protein: CASSVGQGAGNTIYF
CDR3 DNA: TGCGCCAGCAGCGTAGGACAGGGGGCTGGAAACACCATATATTTT

V gene: TRBV5-6
D gene: TRBD2
J gene: TRBJ2-5
clone size: few
CDR3 protein: CASSLGGPSGVQETQYF
CDR3 DNA: TGTGCCAGCAGCTTGGGGGGTCCTAGCGGGGTACAAGAGACCCAGTACTTC

V gene: TRBV18
D gene: TRBD1
J gene: TRBJ1-5
clone size: .
CDR3 protein: CASSQVTGGGPQHF
CDR3 DNA: TGTGCCAGCTCACAAGTGACAGGGGGTGGGCCCCAGCATTTT

V gene: TRBV5-5
D gene: TRBD2
J gene: TRBJ2-1
clone size: .
CDR3 protein: CASSLAGGSSYNEQFF
CDR3 DNA: TGTGCCAGCAGCTTGGCCGGCGGGAGCTCCTACAATGAGCAGTTCTTC

V gene: TRBV19
D gene: TRBD1
J gene: TRBJ2-7
clone size: .
CDR3 protein: CASSRDSREQYF
CDR3 DNA: TGTGCCAGTAGCCGGGACAGTCGCGAGCAGTACTTC

V gene: TRBV27
D gene: .
J gene: TRBJ1-2
clone size: .
CDR3 protein: CASRVDTNYGYTF
CDR3 DNA: TGTGCCAGCAGAGTGGACACAAACTATGGCTACACCTTC

V gene: TRBV5-4
D gene: .
J gene: TRBJ1-1
clone size: .
CDR3 protein: CASSLLDKVTEAFF
CDR3 DNA: TGTGCCAGCAGCTTGTTGGACAAGGTCACTGAAGCTTTCTTT

V gene: TRBV10-3
D gene: TRBD1
J gene: TRBJ2-2
clone size: .
CDR3 protein: CAITGQGGTGELFF
CDR3 DNA: TGTGCCATCACCGGACAGGGAGGCACCGGGGAGCTGTTTTTT

V gene: TRBV7-2
D gene: .
J gene: TRBJ1-1
clone size: .
CDR3 protein: CASSAPGQSNTEAFF
CDR3 DNA: TGTGCCAGCAGCGCGCCTGGGCAGTCGAACACTGAAGCTTTCTTT

V gene: TRBV5-1
D gene: TRBD2
J gene: TRBJ2-5
clone size: .
CDR3 protein: CASSTGTSGRPPQETQYF
CDR3 DNA: TGCGCCAGCAGCACCGGGACTAGCGGGAGGCCACCACAAGAGACCCAGTACTTC

V gene: TRBV4-1
D gene: .
J gene: TRBJ1-6
clone size: few
CDR3 protein: CASSFNLEGNNSPLHF
CDR3 DNA: TGCGCCAGCAGCTTTAATCTAGAGGGTAATAATTCACCCCTCCACTTT

V gene: TRBV19
D gene: .
J gene: TRBJ1-4
clone size: .
CDR3 protein: CASTPDRFGEKLFF
CDR3 DNA: TGTGCCAGTACCCCTGACAGATTCGGTGAAAAACTGTTTTTT

V gene: TRBV4-1
D gene: .
J gene: TRBJ1-2
clone size: .
CDR3 protein: CASSQEVGRAYYGYTF
CDR3 DNA: TGCGCCAGCAGCCAAGAAGTGGGCAGGGCGTACTATGGCTACACCTTC

V gene: TRBV7-9
D gene: .
J gene: TRBJ1-1
clone size: .
CDR3 protein: CASSHNTEAFF
CDR3 DNA: TGTGCCAGCAGCCATAACACTGAAGCTTTCTTT

V gene: TRBV6-6
D gene: TRBD1
J gene: TRBJ1-1
clone size: .
CDR3 protein: CASSLTPGQGEKKAFF
CDR3 DNA: TGTGCCAGCAGTTTGACTCCGGGACAGGGAGAAAAAAAAGCTTTCTTT

V gene: TRBV6-1
D gene: TRBD1
J gene: TRBJ1-2
clone size: .
CDR3 protein: CASSSGTVYGYTF
CDR3 DNA: TGTGCCAGCAGCTCCGGGACAGTCTATGGCTACACCTTC

V gene: TRBV10-3
D gene: .
J gene: TRBJ1-3
clone size: .
CDR3 protein: CAISETNRDGNTIYF
CDR3 DNA: TGTGCCATCAGTGAGACGAACAGGGATGGAAACACCATATATTTT

V gene: TRBV7-9
D gene: .
J gene: TRBJ2-3
clone size: .
CDR3 protein: CASSSRGPDTQYF
CDR3 DNA: TGTGCCAGCAGCTCCCGAGGTCCAGATACGCAGTATTTT

V gene: TRBV6-5
D gene: TRBD1
J gene: TRBJ1-1
clone size: once
CDR3 protein: CASSYGWQGASEAFF
CDR3 DNA: TGTGCCAGCAGTTACGGATGGCAGGGGGCCTCTGAAGCTTTCTTT

V gene: TRBV19
D gene: TRBD2
J gene: TRBJ2-1
clone size: .
CDR3 protein: CASSRLAGSLYNEQFF
CDR3 DNA: TGTGCCAGTAGTAGGCTAGCGGGGTCTTTATACAATGAGCAGTTCTTC